This paragraph reports one T cell receptor beta chain. A junction end diverges from the germline sequence, so it may reflect a read error. Clones were read by immunoSEQ multiplex PCR, and TCRdb kept only the in-frame ones, dropping some. Of 190,000 or so clones in the sample, approximately 88% were seen once. This sample stems from a study of blood T cell repertoires in COVID-19. Study information: Material from acute and convalescent COVID-19 was sourced from the United States, Italy and Spain. T cells, B-cell-depleted T cells, or PBMCs supplied cDNA or gDNA.

This CDR3 has 14 amino acids. Germline V CDR1 and CDR2: SEHNR, FQNEAQ (reference sequence). Cohorts were based on clinical histories the participants reported. Each recovered donor of Cohort 3 presented with two negative PCRs, clearance, or symptom resolution. This receptor was taken from a woman in her late teens or twenties who had recovered from COVID-19. The sequenced sample was PBMCs or T cells enriched from blood (not recorded which). The chain is built from TRBV7-9 and TRBJ1-1; perhaps TRBD1 as D (5 bases). CDR3 loop: CASSLGPGNPEAFF. The CDR3 coding sequence is TGTGCCAGCAGCTTAGGCCCAGGGAACCCTGAAGCTTTCTTT.